The 30 T cell receptor beta chains below were found in one sample sequenced in a study of PD-1 blockade in classical Hodgkin lymphoma. Relapse after autologous stem cell transplantation occurred in every patient, and brentuximab vedotin exposure varied. TCRdb's table, derived via immunoSEQ multiplex PCR, lists solely in-frame clones and lacks some. The profile shows about 94,000 clones, 89% of them singletons. The input for sequencing was peripheral blood mononuclear cells (PBMCs), taken before the second cycle of nivolumab. The source is a human donor with classical Hodgkin lymphoma.

This chain uses TRBV20-1 with TRBJ1-2; D not certain. This CDR3 is built from 11 residues. Germline V lookup: CDR1 DFQATT, CDR2 SNEGSKA (reference sequence). Trimming took 6 bases from V and 4 from J, leaving 9 bases between them. The CDR3 DNA is TGCAGTGCATTAACAGCCTATGGCTACACCTTC. Encoded protein: CSALTAYGYTF.

The chain carries TRBV29-1 and TRBJ2-7; D is uncertain. The CDR3 runs to 14 residues. The germline V and J ends were trimmed by 0 bases and 7 bases, with 16 bases remaining between them. CDR1 and CDR2 (germline): SQVTM, ANQGSEA. This chain's CDR3 is CSVEDRGSPLEQYF. In DNA, the CDR3 is TGCAGCGTTGAAGACCGAGGCTCCCCTCTTGAGCAGTACTTC.

The V call is TRBV2, the J call TRBJ2-7; 7 bases are shared with TRBD1. Germline V gene sequence: CDR1 SNHLY, CDR2 FYNNEI. V lost 5 bases to trimming and J lost 0 bases; unmatched junction nucleotides: 10. The CDR3 extends over 16 amino acids. CDR3 residues: CASSHTRDSYSYEQYF. The CDR3 nucleotides read TGTGCCAGCAGTCATACCCGGGACAGCTACTCCTACGAGCAGTACTTC.

This clone was detected only once. The chain combines TRBV10-2 with TRBJ2-1; 7 positions match TRBD1. CDR3 length equals 15 residues. With V trimmed by 2 bases and J by 4 bases, 5 bases remained unmatched. Germline V gene sequence: CDR1 WSHSY, CDR2 SAAADI. Written as DNA, the CDR3 is TGCGCCAGCAGTGAGGGCGTACAGGGGTACAATGAGCAGTTCTTC. Translated, it gives CASSEGVQGYNEQFF.

This chain connects TRBV27 to TRBJ2-7; D unclear. Germline V gene data show CDR1 as MNHEY and CDR2 as SMNVEV (reference sequence). V lost 5 bases and J 2 bases, leaving 10 bases between the germline ends. The CDR3 is made up of 13 amino acids. The CDR3 bases are TGTGCCAGCAGTAGTCCAGGCACCTACGAGCAGTACTTC. This gives the protein CASSSPGTYEQYF.

This clone was recorded only once. The rearrangement joins TRBV19 to TRBJ2-7; TRBD1 matches 9 bases. Looked up from germline, CDR1 is LNHDA and CDR2 is SQIVND (reference sequence). V shed 4 bases, J shed 5 bases, and the junction held 6 bases outside the gene matches. The CDR3 runs to 14 residues. For the CDR3, the DNA is TGTGCCAGTAGTAAACTGGACAGGGGCCACGAGCAGTACTTC. It codes for CASSKLDRGHEQYF.

J is TRBJ2-3 and V is TRBV7-9, with 9 nucleotides matching TRBD1. This CDR3 comprises 14 residues. Germline CDR1 and CDR2: SEHNR and FQNEAQ (reference sequence). With V trimmed by 8 bases and J by 4 bases, 7 bases remained unmatched. The CDR3 DNA follows: TGTGCCAGCGGCGGACAGGGGTGGGCAGATACGCAGTATTTT. Its protein product is CASGGQGWADTQYF.

The chain is built from TRBV4-1 and TRBJ2-5, with 7 bases lining up with TRBD2. V lost 3 bases and J lost 2; bases outside the gene matches: 15. The CDR3 length is 18 residues. Looked up from germline, CDR1 is MGHRA and CDR2 is YSYEKL. The CDR3 DNA reads TGCGCCAGCAGCCAGCCCACCGGGCGGGAGTGGGGACAAGAGACCCAGTACTTC. Its translation is CASSQPTGREWGQETQYF.

This clone was picked up one time. The chain joins TRBV11-2 to TRBJ2-3; TRBD2 matches at 11 bases. V shed 5 bases, J shed 3 bases, and the junction held 13 bases outside the gene matches. Germline assignment: CDR1 SGHAT and CDR2 FQNNGV. The CDR3 loop spans 18 amino acids. DNA for the CDR3: TGTGCCAGCAGCCCAACCGGGACTAGCGGCCGGACTACAGATACGCAGTATTTT. This codes for CASSPTGTSGRTTDTQYF.

The genes are TRBV7-9 and TRBJ2-5; weak D call: TRBD2 (6 bases). Germline loops: CDR1 SEHNR, CDR2 FQNEAQ (reference sequence). The CDR3 contains 15 residues. Trimming cost V 7 bases and J 5 bases, with 20 bases left between them. The CDR3 nucleotides read TGTGCCAGCACCTCTCCTCTCGGGGGTGGGGAGACCCAGTACTTC. Translating gives CASTSPLGGGETQYF.

This sequence joins TRBV7-2 and TRBJ1-6; TRBD1 aligns across 7 bases. With 5 bases clipped from V and 7 bases from J, the junction kept 5 bases outside the gene matches. Germline V gives CDR1 SGHTA, CDR2 FQGNSA. The CDR3 extends over 14 amino acids. Here the CDR3 DNA reads TGTGCCAGCAGCCCTTTGACAGGGAATTCACCCCTCCACTTT. Translating it yields CASSPLTGNSPLHF.

The chain employs TRBV27 and TRBJ2-7; 9 bases match TRBD1. The CDR3 is 15 amino acids. Germline loops: CDR1 MNHEY, CDR2 SMNVEV (reference sequence). V lost 5 bases, J lost 2 bases, and 7 bases stayed unmatched. The CDR3 is CASSRWTGVTYEQYF. CDR3 sequence (DNA): TGTGCCAGCAGTCGCTGGACAGGGGTAACCTACGAGCAGTACTTC.

The chain uses TRBV19 and TRBJ2-7, with 10 bases fitting TRBD1. The V gene's germline CDR1 is LNHDA and CDR2 SQIVND (reference sequence). This CDR3 spans 14 amino acids. V trimming: 6 bases; J trimming: 7 bases; junction bases outside the gene matches: 9. Written as DNA, the CDR3 is TGTGCCAGTAGCCAGACAGGGGGCATGGGGGAGCAGTACTTC. Its translation: CASSQTGGMGEQYF.

The rearrangement uses TRBV6-6 and TRBJ2-5; 7 nucleotides align to TRBD1. The germline CDR1 and CDR2 sequences are MNHNY and SVGAGI (reference sequence). The CDR3 loop spans 14 amino acids. The trim removed 6 bases at V and 1 base at J, leaving 5 bases unmatched. The CDR3 protein is CASRIDRAQETQYF. DNA of the CDR3: TGTGCCAGCAGAATCGACAGGGCCCAAGAGACCCAGTACTTC.

This chain uses TRBV4-1 with TRBJ2-2; D is possibly TRBD1 or TRBD2 (5 bases each). The V gene lost 0 bases and the J gene lost 3 bases, with 11 bases spanning the gap. The CDR3 extends over 16 amino acids. Germline CDR1 is MGHRA and CDR2 is YSYEKL. The CDR3 nucleotides read TGCGCCAGCAGCCAAGACCCGGGACGGTACACCGGGGAGCTGTTTTTT. This translates into CASSQDPGRYTGELFF.

The V gene is TRBV5-1, the J gene TRBJ2-7; TRBD1 aligns across 7 bases. The CDR3 is 14 residues long. V was clipped by 3 bases and J by 2 bases; unmatched bases: 5. Germline V gives CDR1 SGHRS, CDR2 YFSETQ. Here the CDR3 reads CASSSGTVTYEQYF. CDR3 in DNA: TGCGCCAGCAGCTCTGGGACAGTGACCTACGAGCAGTACTTC.

The J gene is TRBJ2-1, the V gene TRBV27, with 10 bases identical to TRBD2. The ends lost 3 bases at V and 5 bases at J; junction bases unmatched: 10. The CDR3 has 17 amino acids. Germline V gene lookup returns CDR1 MNHEY and CDR2 SMNVEV (reference sequence). The chain's CDR3 is CASSFPPYSGRNNEQFF. The CDR3 DNA reads as TGTGCCAGCAGTTTCCCACCGTATAGCGGGAGGAACAATGAGCAGTTCTTC.

The gene calls are TRBV2 and TRBJ1-2; unclear D gene. Germline assignment: CDR1 SNHLY and CDR2 FYNNEI. The CDR3 runs 12 residues. The germline V and J ends were trimmed by 4 bases and 5 bases, with 8 bases remaining between them. CDR3 loop: CASSGTEYGYTF. As DNA, the CDR3 is TGTGCCAGCAGTGGTACAGAATATGGCTACACCTTC.

The gene calls are TRBV27 and TRBJ2-7; D perhaps matches TRBD2 (6 bases). Germline assignment: CDR1 MNHEY and CDR2 SMNVEV (reference sequence). V lost 3 bases and J lost 0, with 6 bases in between. The length of the CDR3 is 13 residues. CDR3 amino acids: CASSLGGSYEQYF. DNA of the CDR3: TGTGCCAGCAGTTTGGGGGGCTCCTACGAGCAGTACTTC.

The chain uses TRBV28 and TRBJ2-7; D gene uncertain. Trimming shortened V by 3 bases and J by 2 bases, and 11 bases separated the two germline ends. The CDR3 is 14 amino acids. Per the germline V gene, CDR1 is MDHEN and CDR2 is SYDVKM. The CDR3 sequence: CASSFSYSPYEQYF. The CDR3 DNA reads as TGTGCCAGCAGTTTTTCGTACAGTCCCTACGAGCAGTACTTC.

This clone was counted a single time. The chain has TRBV5-1 and TRBJ2-5; 7 positions match TRBD1. The germline CDR1 and CDR2 sequences are SGHRS and YFSETQ. There are 15 residues in the CDR3. V dropped 3 bases and J dropped 1; count of bases not matched to a gene: 6. The CDR3 DNA reads as TGCGCCAGCAGCTCGGGACAGACTTTCCAAGAGACCCAGTACTTC. Its translation: CASSSGQTFQETQYF.

CDR3 nucleotide sequence: TGTGCCAGCAGCATTGTCCGGGACAGCAACTACGAGCAGTACTTC. Its protein is CASSIVRDSNYEQYF. The rearrangement links TRBV5-6 to TRBJ2-7; 7 nucleotides line up with TRBD1. Germline CDR1 and CDR2: SGHDT and YYEEEE. With V trimmed by 4 bases and J by 3 bases, 10 bases remained unmatched. CDR3 length: 15 residues.

The chain employs TRBV10-3 and TRBJ1-5; D uncertain. Germline values: CDR1 ENHRY, CDR2 SYGVKD. Trimming took off 10 bases at V and 1 base at J, with 14 bases between the two ends. This CDR3 contains 14 residues. The CDR3 spells CATADTGSNQPQHF. The DNA of the CDR3 is TGTGCCACCGCCGACACGGGCAGCAATCAGCCCCAGCATTTT.

This sequence joins TRBV6-1 and TRBJ2-2; 8 bases line up with TRBD1. After removal of 8 bases from V and 1 base from J, the junction contained 0 bases not matched to a gene. The germline gives CDR1 MNHNS, CDR2 SASEGT. The CDR3 runs to 13 residues. CDR3 sequence (DNA): TGTGCCAGCGGGACAGGGAACACCGGGGAGCTGTTTTTT. This translates into CASGTGNTGELFF.

The chain combines TRBV6-5 with TRBJ1-1, with D perhaps TRBD1 (5 bases). This CDR3 comprises 14 residues. Trimming shortened V by 6 bases and J by 4 bases, and 15 bases separated the two germline ends. Germline loops: CDR1 MNHEY, CDR2 SVGAGI. The CDR3 sequence is CASSTQGVATEAFF. The CDR3 DNA follows: TGTGCCAGCAGCACGCAAGGGGTCGCCACTGAAGCTTTCTTT.

The rearrangement uses TRBV9 and TRBJ1-2; D is undetermined. The CDR3 sequence is 13 residues long. V was cut by 4 bases and J by 7 bases, with 14 bases left in between. From germline, CDR1 is SGDLS and CDR2 YYNGEE. The CDR3 nucleotides read TGTGCCAGCAGCCCCCCCGGTGGATTTGGCTACACCTTC. Translated: CASSPPGGFGYTF.

The V gene is TRBV19, the J gene TRBJ2-1, with 11 bases that match TRBD1. After removal of 1 base from V and 6 bases from J, the junction contained 8 bases not matched to a gene. Germline V gives CDR1 LNHDA, CDR2 SQIVND (reference sequence). The length of the CDR3 is 17 residues. The CDR3 nucleotides read TGTGCCAGTAGTATAGCATTCTGGGGACAGGGGGTCAATGAGCAGTTCTTC. Translating it yields CASSIAFWGQGVNEQFF.

A remark on this clone: Just one base apart from a much larger clone, this may be a read error. V usage is TRBV13 and J usage is TRBJ1-4; possibly TRBD1 for D (5 bases). The CDR3 totals 13 residues. V lost 2 bases to trimming and J lost 5 bases, with 6 bases between them. Per germline, CDR1 PRHDT and CDR2 FYEKMQ (reference sequence). CDR3 DNA sequence: TGTGCCAGCAGCTTACGGGGGAATGAAAAACTGTTTTTT. It specifies CASSLRGNEKLFF.

This clone was recorded a few times. This chain joins TRBV6-6 and TRBJ1-2, with no clear D. The V gene's germline CDR1 is MNHNY and CDR2 SVGAGI (reference sequence). The length of the CDR3 is 13 residues. Trimming left V 2 bases short and J 6 bases short, with 10 bases between. CDR3 sequence: CASSYLDGHGYTF. The CDR3, as DNA: TGTGCCAGCAGTTACCTCGACGGGCATGGCTACACCTTC.

This CDR3 is CAISDWTSGGLETQYF. The DNA for the CDR3 is TGTGCCATCAGTGACTGGACTAGCGGGGGTTTAGAGACCCAGTACTTC. The rearrangement joins TRBV10-3 to TRBJ2-5; 13 positions agree with TRBD2. The CDR3 has 16 amino acids. The V segment lost 3 bases and the J segment 4 bases; nucleotides outside the gene matches: 5. Germline CDR1 and CDR2: ENHRY and SYGVKD.